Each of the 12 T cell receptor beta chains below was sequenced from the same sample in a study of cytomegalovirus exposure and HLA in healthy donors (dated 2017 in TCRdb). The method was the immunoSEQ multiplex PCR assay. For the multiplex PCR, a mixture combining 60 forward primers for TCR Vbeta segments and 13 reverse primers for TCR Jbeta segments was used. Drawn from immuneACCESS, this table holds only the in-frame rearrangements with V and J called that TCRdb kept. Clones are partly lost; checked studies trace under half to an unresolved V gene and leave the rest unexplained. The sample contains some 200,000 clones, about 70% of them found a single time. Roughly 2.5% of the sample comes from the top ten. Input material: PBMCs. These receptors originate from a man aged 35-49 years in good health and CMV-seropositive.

CDR3 sequence (DNA): TGTGCCAGTAGTATGACTAGCGGGGTTGCAGATACGCAGTATTTT. Residues: CASSMTSGVADTQYF. The J gene is TRBJ2-3, the V gene TRBV19; 11 bases match TRBD2. V was clipped by 3 bases and J by 4 bases; unmatched bases: 3. The CDR3 is 15 amino acids. CDR1 and CDR2 (germline): LNHDA, SQIVND (reference sequence).

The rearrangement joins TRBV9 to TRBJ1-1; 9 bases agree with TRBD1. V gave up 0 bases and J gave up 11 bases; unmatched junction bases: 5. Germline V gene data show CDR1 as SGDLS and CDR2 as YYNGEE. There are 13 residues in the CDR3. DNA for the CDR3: TGTGCCAGCAGCGTAGCTGGACAGGGGAAGGCTTTCTTT. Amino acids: CASSVAGQGKAFF. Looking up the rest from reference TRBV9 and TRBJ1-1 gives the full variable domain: DSGVTQTPKHLITATGQRVTLRCSPRSGDLSVYWYQQSLDQGLQFLIQYYNGEERAKGNILERFSAQQFPDLHSELNLSSLELGDSALYFCASSVAGQGKAFFGQGTRLTVV.

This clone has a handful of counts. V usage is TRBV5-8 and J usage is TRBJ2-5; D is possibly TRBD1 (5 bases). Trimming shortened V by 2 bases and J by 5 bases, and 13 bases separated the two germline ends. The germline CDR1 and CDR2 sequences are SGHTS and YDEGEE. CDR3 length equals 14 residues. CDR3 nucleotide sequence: TGTGCCAGCAGCTTAGCCACAGGTCGGGAGACCCAGTACTTC. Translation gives CASSLATGRETQYF.

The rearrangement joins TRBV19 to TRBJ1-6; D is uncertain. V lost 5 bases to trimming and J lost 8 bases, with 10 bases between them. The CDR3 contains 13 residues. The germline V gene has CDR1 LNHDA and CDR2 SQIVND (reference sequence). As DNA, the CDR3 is TGTGCCAGTAGTCCGACGAGGGATTCACCCCTCCACTTT. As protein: CASSPTRDSPLHF. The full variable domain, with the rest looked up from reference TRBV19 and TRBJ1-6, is DGGITQSPKYLFRKEGQNVTLSCEQNLNHDAMYWYRQDPGQGLRLIYYSQIVNDFQKGDIAEGYSVSREKKESFPLTVTSAQKNPTAFYLCASSPTRDSPLHFGNGTRLTVT.

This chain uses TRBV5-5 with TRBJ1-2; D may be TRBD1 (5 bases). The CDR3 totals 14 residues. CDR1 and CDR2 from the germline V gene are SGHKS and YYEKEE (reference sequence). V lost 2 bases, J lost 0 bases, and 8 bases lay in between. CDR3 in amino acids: CASSLDSPNYGYTF. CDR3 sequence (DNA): TGTGCCAGCAGCTTAGACAGTCCTAACTATGGCTACACCTTC.

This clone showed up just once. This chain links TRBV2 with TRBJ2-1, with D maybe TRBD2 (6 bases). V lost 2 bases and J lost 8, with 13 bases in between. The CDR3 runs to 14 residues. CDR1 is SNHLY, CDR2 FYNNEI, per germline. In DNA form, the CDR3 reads TGTGCCAGCAGTGAATTACTAGCTAGCGATGAGCAGTTCTTC. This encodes CASSELLASDEQFF. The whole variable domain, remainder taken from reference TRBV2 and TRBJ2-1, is EPEVTQTPSHQVTQMGQEVILRCVPISNHLYFYWYRQILGQKVEFLVSFYNNEISEKSEIFDDQFSVERPDGSNFTLKIRSTKLEDSAMYFCASSELLASDEQFFGPGTRLTVL.

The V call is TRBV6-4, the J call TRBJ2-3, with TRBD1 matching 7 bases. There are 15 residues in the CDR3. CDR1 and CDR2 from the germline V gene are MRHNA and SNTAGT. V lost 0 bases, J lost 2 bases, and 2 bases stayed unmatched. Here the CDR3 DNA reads TGTGCCAGCAGTGACTCGACAGGGAACACAGATACGCAGTATTTT. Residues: CASSDSTGNTDTQYF.

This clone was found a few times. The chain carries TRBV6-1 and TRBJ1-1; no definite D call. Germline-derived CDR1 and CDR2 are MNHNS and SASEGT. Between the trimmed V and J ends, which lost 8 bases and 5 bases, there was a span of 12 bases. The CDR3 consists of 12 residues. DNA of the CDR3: TGTGCCAGCCTCAGAGCGGGGACTGAAGCTTTCTTT. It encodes CASLRAGTEAFF.

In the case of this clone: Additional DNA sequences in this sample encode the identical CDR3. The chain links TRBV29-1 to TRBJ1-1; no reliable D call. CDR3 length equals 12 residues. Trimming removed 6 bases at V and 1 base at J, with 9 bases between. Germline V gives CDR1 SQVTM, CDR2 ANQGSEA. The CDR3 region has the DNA TGCAGCGTAGGAGGAGGGAACACTGAAGCTTTCTTT. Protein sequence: CSVGGGNTEAFF.

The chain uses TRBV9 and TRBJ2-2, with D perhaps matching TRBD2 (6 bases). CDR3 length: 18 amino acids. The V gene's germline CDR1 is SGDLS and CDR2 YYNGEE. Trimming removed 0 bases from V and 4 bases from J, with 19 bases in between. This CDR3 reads CASSVGSSGYSSTGELFF. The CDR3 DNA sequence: TGTGCCAGCAGCGTAGGGAGTAGCGGTTACTCGAGCACCGGGGAGCTGTTTTTT. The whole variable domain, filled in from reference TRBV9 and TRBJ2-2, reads DSGVTQTPKHLITATGQRVTLRCSPRSGDLSVYWYQQSLDQGLQFLIQYYNGEERAKGNILERFSAQQFPDLHSELNLSSLELGDSALYFCASSVGSSGYSSTGELFFGEGSRLTVL.

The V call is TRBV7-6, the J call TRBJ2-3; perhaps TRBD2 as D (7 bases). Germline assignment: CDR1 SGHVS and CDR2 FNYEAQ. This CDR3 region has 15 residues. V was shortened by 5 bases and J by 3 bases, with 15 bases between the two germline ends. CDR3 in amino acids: CASSLGGPPTDTQYF. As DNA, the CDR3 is TGTGCCAGCAGCCTCGGGGGGCCCCCTACAGATACGCAGTATTTT.

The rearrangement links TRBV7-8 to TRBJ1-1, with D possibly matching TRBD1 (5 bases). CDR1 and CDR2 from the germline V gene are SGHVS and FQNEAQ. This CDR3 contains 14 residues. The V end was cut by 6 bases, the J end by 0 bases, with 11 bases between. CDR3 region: CASSIGGLNTEAFF. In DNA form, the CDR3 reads TGTGCCAGCAGTATCGGGGGATTGAACACTGAAGCTTTCTTT.